In its sample, the clone carrying this T cell receptor (beta chain) was seen once. Additional DNA sequences in this sample encode the identical CDR3. Using immunoSEQ multiplex PCR, the repertoire was profiled, and TCRdb retains in-frame clones only, with some absent. The table lists around 30,000 clones, around 92% of them singletons. CDR3 length: 11 amino acids. The ends were cut back, 1 base at V and 3 bases at J, with 0 bases in the middle. Germline V lookup: CDR1 SGHTA, CDR2 FQGTGA. This sample is drawn from a study of chemoradiotherapy in HPV16-positive cancers. This clonotype was sampled from a human donor with HPV-associated anogenital cancer. The chain uses TRBV7-3 and TRBJ1-2, with unresolved D. Sequencing was performed on blood, taken from a patient who underwent chemoradiotherapy. In nucleotides, the CDR3 is TGTGCCAGCAGCTTAAACTATGGCTACACCTTC. This translates into CASSLNYGYTF.